The rows below give T cell receptor beta chains drawn from one sample of a study of T cell repertoires in cytomegalovirus infection. One entry per CDR3 protein results from TCRdb running MiXCR on the reads. The repertoire consists of approximately 320,000 distinct CDR3 sequences, with 9% to 9.5% occurring once and the leading ten covering around 4%. Sequenced sample: PBMCs. The receptors stem from a human donor in good health (CMV status not recorded). Some clones in this sample may be carry-over from other donors' samples. The CDR3 runs from the conserved cysteine through the conserved F or W. The D gene is left open where the match is weak. Clone size appears in some rows only: once, few, many, or a class for an expanded clone.

clone size,V gene,D gene,CDR3 protein
many,TRBV7-8,-,CASSLARWGSYEQYF
-,TRBV14,-,CASRYPRPRGTSRTDTQYF
many,TRBV7-8,-,CASSHPRGSTEAFF
-,TRBV5-1,-,CASSHGPSDNYGYTF
many,TRBV7-2,-,CASNIQGLTLHF
many,TRBV7-8,-,CASPGPGATTGELFF
many,TRBV5-8,TRBD1,CASSPGDRVAYEQYF
-,TRBV19,TRBD1,CASSGTGAISDTQYF
many,TRBV7-6,-,CASRDVPLRPPPF
many,TRBV7-3,-,CASSRGQRGTDTQYF
few,TRBV4-3,-,CASSQELGQMNTEAFF
many,TRBV7-3,-,CASREGALGTEAFF
-,TRBV6-2/TRBV6-3,-,CASSGWDTQYF
-,TRBV4-2,-,CASSQESRIMTYEQYF
few,TRBV6-4,-,CASSFLQGTEQFF
-,TRBV4-1,TRBD1,CASSQLDRGNTEAFF